Listed here are 8 T cell receptor beta chains from one sample, sequenced in a study of healthy donors' naive CD4 and CD8 T cells. Starting from about 0.45 ug of total RNA, TCR libraries were made with linear amplification. TCRdb recomputed calls from the reads with MiXCR, one row per CDR3 protein. This sample has approximately 180,000 distinct CDR3 sequences; around 70% occur once, and the top ten carry 2% to 2.5%. The sequencing sample was made of naive CD4+ and CD8+ T cells sorted from blood, pooled from several donors. The origin of the receptors is a pool of human donors in good health; the sample pools cells from several healthy donors.

The chain employs TRBV4-3 and TRBJ2-5; D may be TRBD2 (6 bases). There are 16 residues in the CDR3. V lost 0 bases, J lost 2 bases, and 13 bases lay in between. Germline V CDR1 and CDR2: LGHNA, YSLEER. Here the CDR3 DNA reads TGCGCCAGCAGCCAAGATGTCGGGACTCTACAAGAGACCCAGTACTTC. It specifies CASSQDVGTLQETQYF.

The chain employs TRBV29-1 and TRBJ2-2, with no clear D. The germline V and J ends were trimmed by 4 bases and 6 bases, with 15 bases remaining between them. Per the germline V gene, CDR1 is SQVTM and CDR2 is ANQGSEA. The CDR3 extends over 14 amino acids. The CDR3 is CSVASLVRSGELFF. In DNA, the CDR3 is TGCAGCGTTGCCTCGCTAGTCAGGTCCGGGGAGCTGTTTTTT.

The rearrangement links TRBV29-1 to TRBJ2-5; D possibly corresponds to TRBD1 (6 bases). Germline assignment: CDR1 SQVTM and CDR2 ANQGSEA. This CDR3 comprises 13 residues. V was pared by 4 bases and J by 4 bases, with 13 bases between. For the CDR3, the DNA is TGCAGCGTTGGGGCCACAGGGAGAGAGACCCAGTACTTC. Amino acids: CSVGATGRETQYF.

The CDR3 loop reads CASSIGSGGPSNTGELFF. The CDR3 nucleotides read TGTGCCAGTAGTATTGGTAGCGGGGGGCCCTCGAACACCGGGGAGCTGTTTTTT. This chain connects TRBV19 to TRBJ2-2; 10 nucleotides match TRBD2. V trimming: 3 bases; J trimming: 0 bases; junction bases outside the gene matches: 7. Germline V gives CDR1 LNHDA, CDR2 SQIVND (reference sequence). The CDR3 spans 18 residues.

This clonotype has just one count. The genes are TRBV28 and TRBJ2-1, with 7 bases aligning to TRBD2. The germline V gene has CDR1 MDHEN and CDR2 SYDVKM. The CDR3 loop spans 17 amino acids. V shed 6 bases, J shed 9 bases, and the junction held 20 bases outside the gene matches. The CDR3 DNA is TGTGCCAGCAGGTTCTTTGTTGGAGCGGGGAGGGACGGTGAGCAGTTCTTC. Protein: CASRFFVGAGRDGEQFF.

V usage is TRBV30 and J usage is TRBJ2-7; 7 bases match TRBD2. J was trimmed by 6 bases and V by 8 bases; bases with no gene match: 7. In germline, CDR1 is GTSNPN, CDR2 SVGIG (reference sequence). CDR3 size: 11 residues. Here the CDR3 reads CAREEGFEQYF. CDR3 DNA: TGTGCCCGGGAGGAGGGGTTCGAGCAGTACTTC. Supplemented by reference TRBV30 and TRBJ2-7, the full variable domain reads SQTIHQWPATLVQPVGSPLSLECTVEGTSNPNLYWYRQAAGRGLQLLFYSVGIGQISSEVPQNLSASRPQDRQFILSSKKLLLSDSGFYLCAREEGFEQYFGPGTRLTVT.

V usage is TRBV19 and J usage is TRBJ2-1, with 15 bases identical to TRBD2. The V gene's germline CDR1 is LNHDA and CDR2 SQIVND (reference sequence). V gave up 1 base and J gave up 9 bases; unmatched junction bases: 7. The length of the CDR3 is 17 residues. CDR3 region: CASSIAPGGLAGGEQFF. The CDR3 DNA follows: TGTGCCAGTAGTATAGCCCCGGGGGGACTAGCGGGAGGTGAGCAGTTCTTC.

The rearrangement links TRBV29-1 to TRBJ2-7; 7 nucleotides agree with TRBD1. V lost 6 bases to trimming and J lost 4 bases; unmatched junction nucleotides: 9. The CDR3 spans 13 residues. CDR1 is SQVTM, CDR2 ANQGSEA, per germline. Written as DNA, the CDR3 is TGCAGCGTCTCCGGGACAGTAGCTTACGAGCAGTACTTC. Translation gives CSVSGTVAYEQYF.